A single TCR beta chain is shown here with its context. Its antigen is currently unknown. This same CDR3 is encoded by further DNA sequences in the sample. These data are taken from a study of shared clonotypes between healthy human individuals. In the study overall: The cohort had a couple of women and three men, ages 18 to 49.

Findings of the study overall: Sequencing depth was predicted to influence how clonotypes are shared among donors. Relative to their counterparts shared across all four donors, non-shared clonotypes exhibited diminished generation probabilities.

Generated by immunoSEQ multiplex PCR, the TCRdb table keeps only in-frame clones and is missing some. The sample includes approximately 1,500,000 clones, around 95% of them seen just once. This sequence originates from a young man in good health. The sample consisted of naive CD4+ T cells sorted from blood. The subset denotes: CD45RA+ positively selected.

The CDR3 region is CASSIRGSNQPQHF. CDR3 sequence (DNA): TGTGCCAGTAGTATTCGGGGCAGCAATCAGCCCCAGCATTTT. The rearrangement uses TRBV19 and TRBJ1-5; perhaps TRBD1 as D (5 bases). With 3 bases removed from V and 1 base from J, the gap between germline ends came to 7 bases. Looked up from germline, CDR1 is LNHDA and CDR2 is SQIVND (reference sequence). CDR3 size: 14 residues.